The rows below give T cell receptor beta chains drawn from one sample of a study of T cell responses to AZD1222 COVID-19 vaccine. TCRdb's copy holds only in-frame clones and misses some; the assay was immunoSEQ multiplex PCR. The sample records fewer than 200,000 clones, 94% being singletons. Here the sequenced sample was peripheral blood, taken 28 days after the second AZD1222 dose. The receptors derive from an adult who received the AZD1222 COVID-19 vaccine. CDR3s leave out the opening cysteine and the closing phenylalanine or tryptophan. Fields, in order: CDR3 protein, V gene, J gene, D gene. A D gene is named only where the DNA matches it firmly.

CDR3: ASSLQTVTSGSFYTQY
V: TRBV4-1
J: TRBJ2-3
D: TRBD2

CDR3: ASSLREDWTSPLH
V: TRBV7-3
J: TRBJ1-6
D: NA

CDR3: ASTSRTSGWYEQY
V: TRBV28
J: TRBJ2-7
D: TRBD2

CDR3: ASSQGWGAWDSPLH
V: TRBV3-1/TRBV3-2
J: TRBJ1-6
D: NA

CDR3: ASSETSGRASNEQY
V: TRBV6-1
J: TRBJ2-7
D: TRBD2

CDR3: AWQGLAVYEQY
V: TRBV30
J: TRBJ2-7
D: TRBD2

CDR3: ASSGGPYEQY
V: TRBV18
J: TRBJ2-7
D: NA

CDR3: ASSQEQGTGEKLF
V: TRBV16
J: TRBJ1-4
D: TRBD1

CDR3: ASSLALRGEMF
V: TRBV7-8
J: TRBJ1-4
D: NA

CDR3: ASSLSGRIGYT
V: TRBV6-2/TRBV6-3
J: TRBJ1-2
D: NA

CDR3: ASSYSQASYT
V: TRBV6-2/TRBV6-3
J: TRBJ1-2
D: NA

CDR3: ASSRRTVNDT
V: TRBV5-6
J: TRBJ1-2
D: NA

CDR3: ASSHRGRDNSPLH
V: TRBV21-1
J: TRBJ1-6
D: NA

CDR3: ASSFGRTGPELSGNTIY
V: TRBV11-3
J: TRBJ1-3
D: TRBD1

CDR3: ASSPNAPANTEAF
V: TRBV5-8
J: TRBJ1-1
D: NA

CDR3: ASTAGALYNEQF
V: TRBV6-5
J: TRBJ2-1
D: NA

CDR3: ASSLSIGTGVTEAF
V: TRBV27
J: TRBJ1-1
D: TRBD1

CDR3: ASSSHRGADTEAF
V: TRBV7-9
J: TRBJ1-1
D: NA

CDR3: ASSPKATEQY
V: TRBV6-6
J: TRBJ2-7
D: NA

CDR3: AWSTGAATDTQY
V: TRBV30
J: TRBJ2-3
D: TRBD1

CDR3: ASIENIVEQF
V: TRBV6-1
J: TRBJ2-1
D: NA

CDR3: ASSFLDSLNGYT
V: TRBV28
J: TRBJ1-2
D: NA

CDR3: ASSLVSSYGYT
V: TRBV7-9
J: TRBJ1-2
D: NA

CDR3: ASSPATDTQY
V: TRBV18
J: TRBJ2-3
D: NA

CDR3: ASSLDRGMPDTQY
V: TRBV7-7
J: TRBJ2-3
D: TRBD1

CDR3: ASSSSGSTTDTQY
V: TRBV7-2
J: TRBJ2-3
D: TRBD2